The sequence of this T cell receptor beta chain was determined in a study of cytomegalovirus exposure and HLA in healthy donors. Some clones are missing from TCRdb's copy, which holds only in-frame ones; the method was immunoSEQ multiplex PCR. This sample has approximately 300,000 clones; 86% occur once, and the top ten carry around 0.84%. Separation from the approximately 670-subject first cohort characterized the 120-subject validation cohort, to which the donors belonged. Germline CDR1 and CDR2: MNHEY and SMNVEV (reference sequence). The V and J ends lost 6 bases and 5 bases, in that order; junction bases with no gene match: 7. CDR3 length: 16 residues.

The chain links TRBV27 to TRBJ2-2; 12 bases align to TRBD2. The source material was PBMCs. The origin of this receptor is a woman aged 18-30 years in good health and CMV-seronegative. As DNA, the CDR3 is TGTGCCAGCAGAATGTCGACTAGCGGGGGAACCGGGGAGCTGTTTTTT. It specifies CASRMSTSGGTGELFF.